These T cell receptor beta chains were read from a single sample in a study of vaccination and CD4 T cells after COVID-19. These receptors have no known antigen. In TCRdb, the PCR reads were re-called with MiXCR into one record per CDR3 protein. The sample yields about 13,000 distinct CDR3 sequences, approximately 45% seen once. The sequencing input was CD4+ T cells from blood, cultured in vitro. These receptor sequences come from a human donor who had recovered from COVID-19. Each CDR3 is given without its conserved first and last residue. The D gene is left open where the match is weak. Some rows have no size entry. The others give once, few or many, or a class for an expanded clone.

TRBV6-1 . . ASREQGWTEAF
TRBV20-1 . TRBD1 SAPGQGGGNTIY
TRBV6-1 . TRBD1 ASSDRDRLSYEQY
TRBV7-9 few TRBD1 ASSLARGGPDTQY
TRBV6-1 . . ASSPTGIEQY
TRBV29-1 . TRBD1 WRTGSYEQY
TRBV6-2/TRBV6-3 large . ASGPTGNSPLH
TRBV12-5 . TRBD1 ASGKRQGYEQY
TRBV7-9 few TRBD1 ASSLGTTGPNQPQH
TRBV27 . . ASSRGNRNQPQH
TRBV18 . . ASSPDHDTQY
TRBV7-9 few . ASFGAGHQGAF
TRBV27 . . ASNDRDTGQGSGNTIY
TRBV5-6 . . ASSRTGANVLT
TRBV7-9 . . ASSLGGDNEAF
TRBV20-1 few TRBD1 SARDTVRGETQY
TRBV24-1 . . ATSATGGSPNQPQH
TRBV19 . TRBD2 ASSMPRGDLNSDEQF
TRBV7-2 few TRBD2 ASSFTSGSETGELF